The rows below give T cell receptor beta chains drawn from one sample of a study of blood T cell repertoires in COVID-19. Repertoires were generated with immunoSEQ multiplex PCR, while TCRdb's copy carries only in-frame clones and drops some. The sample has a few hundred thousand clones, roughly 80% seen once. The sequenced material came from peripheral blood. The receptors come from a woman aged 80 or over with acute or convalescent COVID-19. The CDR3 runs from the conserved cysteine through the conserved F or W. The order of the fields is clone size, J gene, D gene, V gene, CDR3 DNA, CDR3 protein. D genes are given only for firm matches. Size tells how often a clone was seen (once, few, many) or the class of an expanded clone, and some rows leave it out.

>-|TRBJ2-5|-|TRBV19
TGTGCCAGTAGCGAAAGTGGCGGCTACCAAGAGACCCAGTACTTC
CASSESGGYQETQYF
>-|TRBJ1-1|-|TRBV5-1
TGCGCCAGCAGCCCCTTGACAGCTTCAAACACTGAAGCTTTCTTT
CASSPLTASNTEAFF
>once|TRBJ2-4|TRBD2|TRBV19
TGTGCCAGTAGTATGGGTAGCGGGGGCCGGGAACACATTCAGTACTTC
CASSMGSGGREHIQYF
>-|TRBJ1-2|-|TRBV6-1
TGTGCCAGCAGTGAAACCGGGAATAACTATGGCTACACCTTC
CASSETGNNYGYTF
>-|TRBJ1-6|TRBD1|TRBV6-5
TGTGCCAGCAGTTACACCGGGACAGATAATTCACCCCTCCACTTT
CASSYTGTDNSPLHF
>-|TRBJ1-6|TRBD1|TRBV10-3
TGTGCCATCCAACAGGGGACTAATTCACCCCTCCACTTT
CAIQQGTNSPLHF
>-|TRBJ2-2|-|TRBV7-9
TGTGCCAGCAGCTTCCGACAGGACACCGGGGAGCTGTTTTTT
CASSFRQDTGELFF
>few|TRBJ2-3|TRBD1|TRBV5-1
TGCGCCAGCAGCTTAGGACAGGGAGGTACGCAGTATTTT
CASSLGQGGTQYF
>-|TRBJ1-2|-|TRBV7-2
TGTGCCAGCAGCCTTGGCAGGGGCTACACCTTC
CASSLGRGYTF
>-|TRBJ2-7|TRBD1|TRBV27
TGTGCCAGCAGTACGCCAGGGGGCGCTACCGAGCAGTACTTC
CASSTPGGATEQYF
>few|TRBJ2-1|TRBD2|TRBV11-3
TGTGCCAGCAGCTCCACGGGGGGAATCAATGAGCAGTTCTTC
CASSSTGGINEQFF
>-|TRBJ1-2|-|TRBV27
TGTGCCAGCAGTCCTCGGGGGGCGGGAGGCTACACCTTC
CASSPRGAGGYTF
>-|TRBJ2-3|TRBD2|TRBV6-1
TGTGCCAGCAGTGTCCCCAGCGGGGGGCCCTACACAGATACGCAGTATTTT
CASSVPSGGPYTDTQYF
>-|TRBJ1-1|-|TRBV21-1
TGTGCCAGCAGCTCCTCCAGCGGGGGGCGCAGAGGGAGGGTCACTGAAGCTTTCTTT
CASSSSSGGRRGRVTEAFF
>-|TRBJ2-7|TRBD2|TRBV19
TGTGCCAGTAGTCTCGGGACTAGCGGATACGAGCAGTACTTC
CASSLGTSGYEQYF
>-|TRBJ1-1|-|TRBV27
TGTGCCAGCAGTTTGCTAATTGACACTGAAGCTTTCTTT
CASSLLIDTEAFF
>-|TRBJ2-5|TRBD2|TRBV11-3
TGTGCCAGCAGCCTAAGGCGGGGGGCCGAAGAGACCCAGTACTTC
CASSLRRGAEETQYF
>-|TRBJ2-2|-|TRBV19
TGTGCCAGTAGTTTTAGGGAGACGGTCGGGGAGCTGTTTTTT
CASSFRETVGELFF
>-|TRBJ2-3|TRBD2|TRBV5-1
TGCGCCAGCAGCTTGGGGACTAGCGGGGCAACTAGCACAGATACGCAGTATTTT
CASSLGTSGATSTDTQYF
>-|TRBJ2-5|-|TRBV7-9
TGTGCCAGCAGCCCCCGGGTTAGTCAAGAGACCCAGTACTTC
CASSPRVSQETQYF
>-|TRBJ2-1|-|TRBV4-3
TGCGCCAGCAGCCAAGATAGCATTCCGGAATCCTACAATGAGCAGTTCTTC
CASSQDSIPESYNEQFF
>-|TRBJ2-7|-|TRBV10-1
TGCGCCAGCAGTGAGACAGGGTTTGACGAGCAGTACTTC
CASSETGFDEQYF
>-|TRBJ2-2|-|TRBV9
TGTGCCAGCAGCTTTAGGGGCACCGGGGAGCTGTTTTTT
CASSFRGTGELFF
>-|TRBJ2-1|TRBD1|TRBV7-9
TGTGCCAGCAGCTCCTCCGGGACAGGGGGCGATGAGCAGTTCTTC
CASSSSGTGGDEQFF
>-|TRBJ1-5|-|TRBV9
TGTGCCAGCAGCGTAGTAACAGGGTGTCAGCCCCAGCATTTT
CASSVVTGCQPQHF
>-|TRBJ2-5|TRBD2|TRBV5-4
TGTGCCAGCAGCCCTGGGGGCGGGGGGGCCACAGAGACCCAGTACTTC
CASSPGGGGATETQYF
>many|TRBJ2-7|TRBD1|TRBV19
TGTGCCAGTCAGGGGGCCTACGAGCAGTACTTC
CASQGAYEQYF
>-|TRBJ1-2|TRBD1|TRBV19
TGTGCCAGTAGTATACTTCAGGGGGACTATGGCTACACCTTC
CASSILQGDYGYTF
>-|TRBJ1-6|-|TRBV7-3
TGTGCCAGCAGCCTAGCCCTATCTAATTCACCCCTCCACTTT
CASSLALSNSPLHF
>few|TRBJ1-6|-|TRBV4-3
TGCGCCAGCAGCCAGACGGAGGGCTCTAATTCACCCCTCCACTTT
CASSQTEGSNSPLHF
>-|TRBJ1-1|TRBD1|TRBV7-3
TGTGCCAGCAGCTCCTCAGGGGGAGGCACTGAAGCTTTCTTT
CASSSSGGGTEAFF
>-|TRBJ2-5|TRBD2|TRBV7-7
TGTGCTAGCAGCTTAGCGGGAGGCTATGAGACCCAGTACTTC
CASSLAGGYETQYF
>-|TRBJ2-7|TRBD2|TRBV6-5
TGTGCCAGCAGAACCCGACTAGCGGGAGTGTACGAGCAGTACTTC
CASRTRLAGVYEQYF
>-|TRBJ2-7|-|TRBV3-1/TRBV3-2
TGTGCCAGCAGACCCGGGAGTCGGGACGAGCAGTACTTC
CASRPGSRDEQYF
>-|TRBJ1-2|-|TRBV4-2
TGTGCCAGCAGCTACAGTGGAGGTGGCTACACCTTC
CASSYSGGGYTF
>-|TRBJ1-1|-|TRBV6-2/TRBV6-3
TGTGCCAGCAGTTACTTCGGAGACGGGGACACTGAAGCTTTCTTT
CASSYFGDGDTEAFF
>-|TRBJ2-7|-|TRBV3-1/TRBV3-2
TGTGCCAGCAGCCAAAGGGAAGGAGAACGGGGTAGGACGGTTACGAAGCAGTACTTC
CASSQREGERGRTVTKQYF
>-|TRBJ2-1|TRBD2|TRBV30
TGTGCCTGGAGTCTAGCGGGAGAATGGAATGAGCAGTTCTTC
CAWSLAGEWNEQFF
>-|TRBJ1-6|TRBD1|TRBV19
TGTGCCAGTAGTCCTATTGGACAGGGCGGTAATTCACCCCTCCACTTT
CASSPIGQGGNSPLHF
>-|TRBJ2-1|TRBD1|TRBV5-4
TGTGCCAGCAACCTGGAAGGACAGGGTCTCAATGAGCAGTTCTTC
CASNLEGQGLNEQFF
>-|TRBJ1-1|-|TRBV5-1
TGCGCCAGCAGCTCGGAGGGCTGGACTGAAGCTTTCTTT
CASSSEGWTEAFF
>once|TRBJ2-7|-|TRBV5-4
TGTGCCAGCAGCTTACCACAGGGATACGAGCAGTACTTC
CASSLPQGYEQYF
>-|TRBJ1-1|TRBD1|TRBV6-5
TGTGCCAGCAGTTACGGACAGGACACTGAAGCTTTCTTT
CASSYGQDTEAFF
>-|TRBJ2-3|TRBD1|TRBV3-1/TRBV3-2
TGTGCCAGCAGCCAACCCCGGGACAGAGCGACAGATACGCAGTATTTT
CASSQPRDRATDTQYF
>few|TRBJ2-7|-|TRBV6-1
TGTGCCAGCAGTGAAGGATTCAGGGAGGTTGAGCAGTACTTC
CASSEGFREVEQYF
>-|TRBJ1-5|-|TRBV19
TGTGCCAGTAGTAAGGGGAAAGGGCTTAGCAATCAGCCCCAGCATTTT
CASSKGKGLSNQPQHF
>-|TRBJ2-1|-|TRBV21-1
TGTGCCAGCAGCCCCTACGGGCAGCGGTCGGTGGCAAATGAGCAGTTCTTC
CASSPYGQRSVANEQFF